This is a list of T cell receptor beta chains from one sample in a study of naive and memory T cell subsets. Using its own MiXCR run on the 5' RACE reads, TCRdb lists one record per CDR3 protein. The sample includes roughly 60,000 distinct CDR3 sequences, 7% to 8.5% of them seen just once. The receptors originated from a male donor in good health. The CDR3 runs from the conserved cysteine through the conserved F or W. A D gene is named only where the DNA matches it firmly. Expanded clones get a size class; other rows say once, few or many, or leave the size out.

d_call clone_size j_call v_call cdr3_aa cdr3_nt
. many TRBJ2-3 TRBV20-1 CSAYFGDTQYF TGCAGTGCTTACTTCGGAGATACGCAGTATTTT
TRBD1 many TRBJ2-2 TRBV5-1 CASSLGDRVPTGELFF TGCGCCAGCAGCTTGGGGGACAGGGTGCCCACCGGGGAGCTGTTTTTT
. many TRBJ2-7 TRBV4-1 CASSQGHQIFYEQYF TGCGCCAGCAGCCAAGGACATCAGATATTCTACGAGCAGTACTTC
TRBD2 many TRBJ2-1 TRBV11-3 CASSSRGTSGRAHEQFF TGTGCCAGCAGTTCTAGGGGGACTAGCGGGAGGGCCCATGAGCAGTTCTTC
. many TRBJ2-3 TRBV12-3/TRBV12-4 CASSPGTEGGTDTQYF TGTGCCAGCAGCCCAGGGACGGAGGGCGGCACAGATACGCAGTATTTT
TRBD2 many TRBJ2-1 TRBV6-4 CASSDYTSGDYNEQFF TGTGCCAGCAGTGACTATACTAGCGGGGACTACAATGAGCAGTTCTTC
. few TRBJ1-1 TRBV9 CASSPTPNTEAFF TGTGCCAGCAGCCCTACACCGAACACTGAAGCTTTCTTT
. many TRBJ1-1 TRBV25-1 CASSDEVNTEAFF TGTGCCAGCAGTGATGAGGTGAACACTGAAGCTTTCTTT
. few TRBJ2-2 TRBV11-3 CASTPGVTGELFF TGTGCCAGCACCCCCGGGGTCACCGGGGAGCTGTTTTTT
TRBD1 many TRBJ2-1 TRBV2 CASTGTGAYSEQFF TGTGCCAGCACCGGGACAGGGGCCTACAGTGAGCAGTTCTTC
. . TRBJ2-5 TRBV4-1 CASSQAAKETQYF TGCGCCAGCAGCCAAGCGGCCAAAGAGACCCAGTACTTC
. many TRBJ2-7 TRBV5-1 CASRRGGLRDSPYEQYF TGCGCCAGCAGGCGGGGAGGGCTGAGGGACAGCCCCTACGAGCAGTACTTC